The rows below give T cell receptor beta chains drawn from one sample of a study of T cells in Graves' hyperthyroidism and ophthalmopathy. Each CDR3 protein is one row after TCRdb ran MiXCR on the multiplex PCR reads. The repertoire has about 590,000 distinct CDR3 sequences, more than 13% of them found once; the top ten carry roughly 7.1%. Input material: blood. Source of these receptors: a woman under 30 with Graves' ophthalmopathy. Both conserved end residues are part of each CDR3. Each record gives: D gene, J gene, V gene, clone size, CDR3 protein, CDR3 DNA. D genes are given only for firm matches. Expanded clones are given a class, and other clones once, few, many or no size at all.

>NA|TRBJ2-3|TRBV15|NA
CATSREGGRGASTDTQYF
TGTGCCACCAGCAGAGAGGGAGGACGGGGCGCTAGCACAGATACGCAGTATTTT
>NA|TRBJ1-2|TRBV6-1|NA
CASTASGRTGYTF
TGTGCCAGTACCGCGTCAGGACGAACTGGCTACACCTTC
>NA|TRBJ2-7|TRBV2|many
CASTEGGDYEQYF
TGTGCCAGCACCGAAGGGGGTGACTACGAGCAGTACTTC
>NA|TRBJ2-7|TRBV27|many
CASSLVWSGLPGWEQYF
TGTGCCAGCAGTTTAGTGTGGTCGGGACTCCCAGGCTGGGAGCAGTACTTC
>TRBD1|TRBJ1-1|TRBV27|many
CASSLSMGQGGTEAFF
TGTGCCAGCAGTTTATCGATGGGACAGGGTGGGACTGAAGCTTTCTTT
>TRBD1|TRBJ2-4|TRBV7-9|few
CASSGPTGGKNIQYF
TGTGCCAGCAGCGGACCGACAGGGGGGAAGAACATTCAGTACTTC
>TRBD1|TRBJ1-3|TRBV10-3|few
CAIVPGQGGLPGNTIYF
TGTGCCATCGTGCCGGGACAGGGTGGTCTTCCTGGAAACACCATATATTTT
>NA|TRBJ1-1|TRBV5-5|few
CASSLTGRGDTEAFF
TGTGCCAGCAGCTTGACAGGGAGGGGAGACACTGAAGCTTTCTTT
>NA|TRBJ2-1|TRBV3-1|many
CASSPLANNEQFF
TGTGCCAGCAGCCCCCTAGCGAACAATGAGCAGTTCTTC
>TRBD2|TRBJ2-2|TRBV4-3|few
CASSPTSDSGELFF
TGCGCCAGCAGCCCCACTAGCGATTCCGGGGAGCTGTTTTTT
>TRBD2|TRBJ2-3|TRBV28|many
CASSLSQGLAFTDTQYF
TGTGCCAGCAGTTTGTCGCAAGGACTAGCGTTCACAGATACGCAGTATTTT
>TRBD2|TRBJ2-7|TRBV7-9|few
CASSFDSWAGEVYEQYF
TGTGCCAGCAGCTTTGATTCGTGGGCGGGAGAGGTGTACGAGCAGTACTTC
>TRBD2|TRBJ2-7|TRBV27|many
CASRVSGRHLEQYF
TGTGCCAGCAGGGTCAGCGGGAGGCATCTCGAGCAGTACTTC
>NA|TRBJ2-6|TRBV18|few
CASSPTTGQRSGANVLTF
TGTGCCAGCTCACCTACCACGGGACAAAGGTCTGGGGCCAACGTCCTGACTTTC
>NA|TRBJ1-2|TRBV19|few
CASSSRPTDVYGYTF
TGTGCCAGTAGTAGCCGACCGACGGATGTTTATGGCTACACCTTC
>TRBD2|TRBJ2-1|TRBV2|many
CASSETSALINNEQFF
TGTGCCAGCAGTGAGACTAGCGCCTTAATTAACAATGAGCAGTTCTTC
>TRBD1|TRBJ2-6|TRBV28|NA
CASNSGTAVSGANVLTF
TGTGCCAGCAATTCCGGGACAGCGGTCTCTGGGGCCAACGTCCTGACTTTC
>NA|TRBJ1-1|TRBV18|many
CASSADESDTEAFF
TGTGCCAGCTCAGCGGACGAGTCCGACACTGAAGCTTTCTTT
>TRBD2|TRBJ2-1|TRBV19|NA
CASSREGPYNEQFF
TGTGCCAGTAGTAGGGAGGGCCCCTACAATGAGCAGTTCTTC
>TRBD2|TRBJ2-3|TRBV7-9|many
CASSSWTSDSTDTQYF
TGTGCCAGCAGCTCCTGGACTAGCGACAGCACAGATACGCAGTATTTT
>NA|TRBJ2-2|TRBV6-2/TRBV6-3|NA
CASTRSGVSPGELFF
TGTGCCAGCACTAGAAGTGGGGTGTCCCCCGGGGAGCTGTTTTTT
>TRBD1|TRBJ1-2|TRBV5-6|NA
CASSLLQGEDYGYTF
TGTGCCAGCAGCTTGTTACAGGGGGAGGACTATGGCTACACCTTC
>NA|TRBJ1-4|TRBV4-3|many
CASSQDRGNHEKLFF
TGCGCCAGCAGCCAAGACAGGGGTAATCATGAAAAACTGTTTTTT
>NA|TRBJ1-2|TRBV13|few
CASSPGAEGYTF
TGTGCCAGCAGCCCTGGGGCTGAGGGCTACACCTTC
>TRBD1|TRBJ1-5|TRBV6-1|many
CASSKTGTGGNQPQHF
TGTGCCAGCAGTAAAACCGGGACAGGGGGCAATCAGCCCCAGCATTTT
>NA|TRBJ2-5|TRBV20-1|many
CSANTNRRNSQYF
TGCAGTGCCAACACAAACCGACGGAACAGCCAGTACTTC
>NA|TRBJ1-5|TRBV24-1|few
CATSDPTTGADQPQHF
TGTGCCACCAGTGACCCTACAACCGGGGCTGATCAGCCCCAGCATTTT
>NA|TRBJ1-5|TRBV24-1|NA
CATSDGRQLRNQPQHF
TGTGCCACCAGTGATGGCCGACAGTTGCGCAATCAGCCCCAGCATTTT
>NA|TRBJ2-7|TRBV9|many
CASSPSGGILVYEQYF
TGTGCCAGCAGCCCCTCGGGCGGCATTCTAGTCTACGAGCAGTACTTC
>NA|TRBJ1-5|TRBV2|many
CASDGMDGVIGNQPQHF
TGTGCCAGCGATGGGATGGACGGCGTAATTGGCAATCAGCCCCAGCATTTT
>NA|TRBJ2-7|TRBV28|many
CASSSLGEPSYEQYF
TGTGCCAGCAGCTCCCTGGGGGAGCCCTCCTACGAGCAGTACTTC
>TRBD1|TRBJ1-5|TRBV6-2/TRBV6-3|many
CASSLIQGARDQPQHF
TGTGCCAGCAGCTTAATACAGGGGGCGCGGGATCAGCCCCAGCATTTT
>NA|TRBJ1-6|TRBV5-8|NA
CASSPWASPLHF
TGTGCCAGCAGCCCCTGGGCCTCACCCCTCCACTTT
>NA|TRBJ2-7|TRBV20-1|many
CSARDPVSYEQYF
TGCAGTGCTAGAGATCCCGTCAGCTACGAGCAGTACTTC
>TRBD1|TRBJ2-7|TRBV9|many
CASSVGSGTGLHEQYF
TGTGCCAGCAGCGTAGGATCCGGGACAGGATTACATGAGCAGTACTTC
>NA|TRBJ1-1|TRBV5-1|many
CASYIGGANTEAFF
TGCGCCAGCTACATAGGGGGGGCTAATACTGAAGCTTTCTTT
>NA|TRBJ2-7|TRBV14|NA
CASSQDWVALGEQYF
TGTGCCAGCAGCCAAGATTGGGTAGCCCTGGGGGAGCAGTACTTC
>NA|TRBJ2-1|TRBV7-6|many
CASSLARPWNEQFF
TGTGCCAGCAGCTTAGCCCGTCCGTGGAATGAGCAGTTCTTC
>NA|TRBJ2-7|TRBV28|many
CASTTYSGTPVGEQYF
TGTGCCAGCACTACTTATTCCGGGACACCCGTGGGGGAGCAGTACTTC
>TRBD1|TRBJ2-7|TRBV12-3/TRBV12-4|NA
CAGSPHRQGGAYEQYF
TGTGCCGGCAGTCCCCACCGACAGGGGGGAGCCTACGAGCAGTACTTC
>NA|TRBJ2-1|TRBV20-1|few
CSAGRNGISYNEQFF
TGCAGTGCTGGTAGGAATGGGATCTCCTACAATGAGCAGTTCTTC
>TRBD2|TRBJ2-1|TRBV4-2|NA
CASSLSSGEGVRNEQFF
TGTGCCAGCAGCCTATCAAGCGGGGAGGGAGTGAGGAATGAGCAGTTCTTC